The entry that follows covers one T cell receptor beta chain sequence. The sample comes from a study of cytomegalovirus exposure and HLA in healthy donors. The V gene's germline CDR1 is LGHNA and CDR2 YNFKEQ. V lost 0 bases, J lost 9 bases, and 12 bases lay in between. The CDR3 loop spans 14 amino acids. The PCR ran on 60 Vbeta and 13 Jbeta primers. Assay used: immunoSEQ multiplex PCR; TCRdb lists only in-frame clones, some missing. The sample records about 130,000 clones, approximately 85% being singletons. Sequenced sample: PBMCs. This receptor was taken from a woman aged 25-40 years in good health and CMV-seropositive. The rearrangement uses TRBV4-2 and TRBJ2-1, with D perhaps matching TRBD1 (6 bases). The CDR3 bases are TGTGCCAGCAGCCAAGACTTTCTACAGGGTGAGCAGTTCTTC. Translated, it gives CASSQDFLQGEQFF.